The entry that follows covers one T cell receptor (beta chain) sequence. The data belong to a study of T cells after yellow fever vaccination. The CDR3 runs 15 residues. J gave up 9 bases and V 6 bases, and 12 bases lay outside the gene matches. MiXCR was run by TCRdb on the 5' RACE reads, yielding one entry per CDR3 protein. The data contain fewer than 100,000 distinct CDR3 sequences, 5.8% of them seen just once; the ten biggest clones take up approximately 39%. The receptor's source is a man aged 18 to 30 who received the YFV17D yellow fever vaccine. The sample consisted of CD8+ T cells sorted from PBMCs, taken 10 days after the yellow fever booster vaccination. The gene calls are TRBV12-3 or TRBV12-4 and TRBJ2-1; 9 nucleotides align to TRBD1. The CDR3 bases are TGTGCCAGCAGCTCCGGGACAGGGAGTGGTAGTGAGCAGTTCTTC. It specifies CASSSGTGSGSEQFF.